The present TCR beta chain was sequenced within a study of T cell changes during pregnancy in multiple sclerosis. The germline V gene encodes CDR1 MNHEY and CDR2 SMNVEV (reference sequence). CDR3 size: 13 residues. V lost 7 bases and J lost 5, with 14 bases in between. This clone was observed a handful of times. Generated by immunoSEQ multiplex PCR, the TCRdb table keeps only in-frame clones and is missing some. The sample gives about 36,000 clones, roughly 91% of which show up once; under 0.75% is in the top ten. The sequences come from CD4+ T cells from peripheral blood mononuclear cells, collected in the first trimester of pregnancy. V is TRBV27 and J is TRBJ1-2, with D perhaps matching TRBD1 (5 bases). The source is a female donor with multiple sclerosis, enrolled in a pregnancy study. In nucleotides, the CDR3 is TGTGCCAGCATCTCCGTGTACAGGTATGGCTACACCTTC. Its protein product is CASISVYRYGYTF.